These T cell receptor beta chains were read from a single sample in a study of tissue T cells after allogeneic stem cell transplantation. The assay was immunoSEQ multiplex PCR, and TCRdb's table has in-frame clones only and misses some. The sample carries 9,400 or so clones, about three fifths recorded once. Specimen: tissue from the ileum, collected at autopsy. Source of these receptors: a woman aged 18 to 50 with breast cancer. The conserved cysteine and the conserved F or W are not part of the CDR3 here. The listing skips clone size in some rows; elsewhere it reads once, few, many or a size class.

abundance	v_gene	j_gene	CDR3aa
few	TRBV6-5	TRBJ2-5	ASSYIRRETQY
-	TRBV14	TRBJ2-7	ASSQELAGEQY
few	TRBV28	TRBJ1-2	ASRTVYGYT
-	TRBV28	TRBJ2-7	ASFEASGTYEQY
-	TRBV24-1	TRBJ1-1	ATSASGGNEAF
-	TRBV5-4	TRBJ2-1	ASSLAGASGYNEQF
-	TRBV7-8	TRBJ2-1	ASSGKLAGESRAEQF
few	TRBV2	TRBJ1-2	ASGSTGKINYGYT
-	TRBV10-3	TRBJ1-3	AISRDRDSGNTIY
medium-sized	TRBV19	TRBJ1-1	ASRMHVNTEAF
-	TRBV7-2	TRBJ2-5	ASSSSRETQY
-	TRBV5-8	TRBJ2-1	ASSLWTSNYNEQF
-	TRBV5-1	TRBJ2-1	ASSQGSGGSYNEQF
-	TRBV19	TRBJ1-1	ASSLHMNTEAF
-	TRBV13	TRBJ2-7	ASSLGRGQAQIY
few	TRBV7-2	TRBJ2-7	ASSLYGSTHEQY
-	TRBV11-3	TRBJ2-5	ASSLGSGSEQETQY
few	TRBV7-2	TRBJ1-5	ASSLDVSGNQPQH
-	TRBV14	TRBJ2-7	ASSRDRGYEQY
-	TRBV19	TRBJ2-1	ASSTTPGLADYNEQF
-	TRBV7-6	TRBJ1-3	ASSTGYGNTIY
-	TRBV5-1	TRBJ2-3	ASSLDGGLGTDTQY
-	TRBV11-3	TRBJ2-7	ASSPGIGFEQY
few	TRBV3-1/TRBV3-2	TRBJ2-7	ASSARAGGLSYEQY
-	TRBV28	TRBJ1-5	ASSAFNQPQH
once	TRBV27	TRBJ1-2	ASSLWGGTPMYRNYGYT
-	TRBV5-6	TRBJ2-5	ASRPLGGTETQY
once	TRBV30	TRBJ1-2	AWSVLGANYGYT
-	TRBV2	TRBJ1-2	ASSAVQGTEGYT
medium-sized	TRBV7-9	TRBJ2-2	ASSPNRENTGELF
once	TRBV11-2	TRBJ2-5	ASSLVRYRGGQETQY
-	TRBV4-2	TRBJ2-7	ASSQYRGYEQY
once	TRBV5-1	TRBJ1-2	ASSLGWTRGYT
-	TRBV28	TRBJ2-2	ACAEAGELF
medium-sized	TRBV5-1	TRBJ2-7	ASSLDDGSSYEQY
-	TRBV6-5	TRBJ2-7	ASRDSSYEQY
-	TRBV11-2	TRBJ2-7	ASSSVFVGASYEQY
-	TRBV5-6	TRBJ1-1	ASSLVPRNTEAF
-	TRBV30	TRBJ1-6	AWSGGQDNSPLH
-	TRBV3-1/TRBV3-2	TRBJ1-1	ASSPQGGTEAF
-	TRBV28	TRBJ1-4	ASGQGGEKLF
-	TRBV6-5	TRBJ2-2	ASSYWASTGELF
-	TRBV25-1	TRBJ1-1	ASSDLRRNTEAF
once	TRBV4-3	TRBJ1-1	ASSPSRRGQVTEAF
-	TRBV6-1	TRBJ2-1	ASSEELAGVFGAYNEQF
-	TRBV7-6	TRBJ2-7	ASSPRTSYEQY